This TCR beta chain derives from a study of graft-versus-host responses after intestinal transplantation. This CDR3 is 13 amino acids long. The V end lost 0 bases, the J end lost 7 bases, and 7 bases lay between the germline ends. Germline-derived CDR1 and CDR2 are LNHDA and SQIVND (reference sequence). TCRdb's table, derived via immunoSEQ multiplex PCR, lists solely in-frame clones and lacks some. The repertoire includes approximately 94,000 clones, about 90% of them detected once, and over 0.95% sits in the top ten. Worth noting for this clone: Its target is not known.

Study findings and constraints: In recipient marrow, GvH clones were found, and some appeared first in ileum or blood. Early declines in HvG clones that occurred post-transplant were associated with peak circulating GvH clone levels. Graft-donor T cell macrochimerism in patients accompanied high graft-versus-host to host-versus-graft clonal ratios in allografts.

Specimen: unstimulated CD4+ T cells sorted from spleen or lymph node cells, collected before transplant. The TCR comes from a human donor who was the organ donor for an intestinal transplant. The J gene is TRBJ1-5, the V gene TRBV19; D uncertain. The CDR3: CASSIEVKQPQHF. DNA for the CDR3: TGTGCCAGTAGTATAGAAGTTAAACAGCCCCAGCATTTT.